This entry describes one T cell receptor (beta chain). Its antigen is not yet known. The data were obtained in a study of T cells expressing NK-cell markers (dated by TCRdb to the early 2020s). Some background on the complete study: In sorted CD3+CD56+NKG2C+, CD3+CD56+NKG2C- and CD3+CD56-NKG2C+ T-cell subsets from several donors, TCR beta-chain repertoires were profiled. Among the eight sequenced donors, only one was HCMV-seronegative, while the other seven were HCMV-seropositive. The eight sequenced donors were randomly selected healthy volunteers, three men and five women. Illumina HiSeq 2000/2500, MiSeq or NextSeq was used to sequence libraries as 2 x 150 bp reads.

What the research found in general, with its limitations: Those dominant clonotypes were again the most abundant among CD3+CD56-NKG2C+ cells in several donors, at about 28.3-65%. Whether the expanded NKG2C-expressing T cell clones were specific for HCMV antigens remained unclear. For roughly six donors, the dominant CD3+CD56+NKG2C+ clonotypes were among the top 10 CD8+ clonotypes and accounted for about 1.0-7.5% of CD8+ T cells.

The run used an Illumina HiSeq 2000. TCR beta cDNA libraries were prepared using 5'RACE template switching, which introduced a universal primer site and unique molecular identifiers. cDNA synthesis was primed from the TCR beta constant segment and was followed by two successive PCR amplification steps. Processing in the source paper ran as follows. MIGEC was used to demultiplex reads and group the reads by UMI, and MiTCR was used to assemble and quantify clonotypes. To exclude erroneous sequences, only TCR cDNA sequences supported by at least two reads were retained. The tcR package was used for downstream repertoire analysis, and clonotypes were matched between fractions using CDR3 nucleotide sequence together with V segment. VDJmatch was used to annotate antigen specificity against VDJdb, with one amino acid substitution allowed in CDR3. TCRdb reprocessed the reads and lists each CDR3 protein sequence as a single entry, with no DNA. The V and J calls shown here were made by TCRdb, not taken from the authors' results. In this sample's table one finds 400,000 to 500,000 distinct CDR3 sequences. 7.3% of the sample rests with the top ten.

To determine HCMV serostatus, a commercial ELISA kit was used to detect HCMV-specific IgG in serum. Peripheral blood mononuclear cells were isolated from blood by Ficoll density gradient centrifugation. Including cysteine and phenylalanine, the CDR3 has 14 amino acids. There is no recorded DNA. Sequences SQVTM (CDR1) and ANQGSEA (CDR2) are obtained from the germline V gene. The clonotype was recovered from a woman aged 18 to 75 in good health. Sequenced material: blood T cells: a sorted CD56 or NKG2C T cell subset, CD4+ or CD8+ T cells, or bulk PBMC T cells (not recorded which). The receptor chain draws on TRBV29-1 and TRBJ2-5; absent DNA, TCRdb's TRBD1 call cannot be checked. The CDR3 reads CSVVFRGGQETQYF.